One sample yielded the 27 T cell receptor beta chains listed below, sequenced in a study of technical replicates of blood from a few donors (dated by TCRdb to 2016 to 2017). The protocol used for the library was the immunoSEQ multiplex PCR assay. TCRdb mirrors the immuneACCESS table, restricted to in-frame sequences. Some clones are absent from its copies; in checked studies, under half trace to an unresolved V gene, and the reason for the others is unknown. The sample has 90,000 to 100,000 clones on record, approximately 96% of them singletons. The ten largest clones add up to approximately 0.22% of the sample. The sequenced sample was T cells isolated from PBMCs. The receptors derive from a human donor in good health.

This clone was seen once. The chain has TRBV9 and TRBJ1-3, with D unresolved. Trimming stripped 0 bases from V and 3 bases from J, with 4 bases between. Germline values: CDR1 SGDLS, CDR2 YYNGEE. The CDR3 sequence is 13 residues long. CDR3 coding DNA: TGTGCCAGCAGCGTAGAGAGTGGAAACACCATATATTTT. Amino acids: CASSVESGNTIYF.

The chain joins TRBV19 to TRBJ1-1, with D maybe TRBD1 (5 bases). The CDR3 runs 13 residues. The V gene lost 8 bases and the J gene lost 6 bases, with 16 bases spanning the gap. CDR1 and CDR2 (germline): LNHDA, SQIVND (reference sequence). In DNA, the CDR3 is TGTGCCAGTGCAGGGTGGATAAGACCTGAAGCTTTCTTT. It translates to CASAGWIRPEAFF.

This chain connects TRBV25-1 to TRBJ2-7; D unresolved. There are 11 residues in the CDR3. V lost 4 bases, J lost 5 bases, and 6 bases lay in between. Germline CDR1 and CDR2: MGHDK and SYGVNS. The CDR3 coding sequence is TGTGCCAGCAGTGCTTATGACGAGCAGTACTTC. It encodes CASSAYDEQYF.

The chain is built from TRBV6-1 and TRBJ2-1; 9 nucleotides agree with TRBD2. V lost 3 bases and J lost 10; bases outside the gene matches: 1. This CDR3 comprises 12 residues. Germline V CDR1 and CDR2: MNHNS, SASEGT. The DNA of the CDR3 is TGTGCCAGCAGTGAGACTAGCGGAGAGCAGTTCTTC. Encoded protein: CASSETSGEQFF.

The rearrangement links TRBV7-2 to TRBJ2-7; TRBD1 is a possible D gene (5 bases). V was clipped by 8 bases and J by 2 bases, with 13 bases between them. The CDR3 spans 13 residues. Germline CDR1 is SGHTA and CDR2 is FQGNSA. The CDR3 here is CASRRQTAYEQYF. The CDR3, as DNA: TGTGCCAGCCGTCGACAGACTGCCTACGAGCAGTACTTC. Complete variable domain (other parts from reference TRBV7-2 and TRBJ2-7): GAGVSQSPSNKVTEKGKDVELRCDPISGHTALYWYRQSLGQGLEFLIYFQGNSAPDKSGLPSDRFSAERTGGSVSTLTIQRTQQEDSAVYLCASRRQTAYEQYFGPGTRLTVT.

The chain is built from TRBV10-1 and TRBJ2-7; 9 bases are a match to TRBD1. V lost 0 bases to trimming and J lost 3 bases; unmatched junction nucleotides: 9. Germline values: CDR1 WNHNN, CDR2 SYGVQD (reference sequence). The CDR3 extends over 17 amino acids. Here the CDR3 reads CASSESLQGARHYEQYF. CDR3 DNA sequence: TGCGCCAGCAGTGAGTCCTTACAGGGGGCCCGTCACTACGAGCAGTACTTC.

This clone was counted a single time. Other DNA variants within this sample encode the same CDR3. The chain uses TRBV28 and TRBJ2-7, with D possibly matching TRBD2 (5 bases). V shed 8 bases and J shed 2 bases, with 10 bases lying between them. The CDR3 extends over 12 amino acids. Germline lookup yields CDR1 MDHEN and CDR2 SYDVKM. CDR3 in DNA: TGTGCCAGCTCCTTGGGAGCCTACGAGCAGTACTTC. Translating it yields CASSLGAYEQYF.

V and J are TRBV23-1 and TRBJ2-7; tentatively, D is TRBD2 (5 bases). TRBV23-1 falls under the ORF class, with uncertain function. This CDR3 is built from 9 residues. Trimming removed 11 bases from V and 3 bases from J, with 5 bases in between. The DNA for the CDR3 is TGCGCCGGAGGCTACGAGCAGTACTTC. Protein product: CAGGYEQYF.

CDR3 protein: CASSQLTGLNTEAFF. The CDR3, as DNA: TGCGCCAGCAGCCAACTGACAGGTCTGAACACTGAAGCTTTCTTT. The V and J genes are TRBV4-1 and TRBJ1-1; possible D gene TRBD1, 6 bases. Germline CDR1 reads MGHRA; CDR2 reads YSYEKL. CDR3 length: 15 amino acids. V was shortened by 2 bases and J by 0 bases, with 10 bases between the two germline ends.

The V gene is TRBV9, the J gene TRBJ2-5; 7 bases are a match to TRBD1. Germline V CDR1 and CDR2: SGDLS, YYNGEE. The CDR3 extends over 14 amino acids. J lost 3 bases, V lost 3 bases, and 5 bases had no gene match. The CDR3 DNA is TGTGCCAGCAGCGCCCCGGGACAGAAAGAGACCCAGTACTTC. Its protein is CASSAPGQKETQYF.

V is TRBV6-5 and J is TRBJ2-5, with 9 nucleotides matching TRBD1. This CDR3 has 15 amino acids. From germline, CDR1 is MNHEY and CDR2 SVGAGI. J lost 2 bases, V lost 5 bases, and 6 bases had no gene match. The CDR3: CASSPGQGGQETQYF. CDR3 bases: TGTGCCAGCAGTCCGGGACAGGGTGGGCAAGAGACCCAGTACTTC.

The J gene is TRBJ1-5, the V gene TRBV19, with D possibly TRBD1 on 6 matching bases. Germline CDR1 is LNHDA and CDR2 is SQIVND (reference sequence). The CDR3 extends over 15 amino acids. V gave up 3 bases and J gave up 5 bases, with 14 bases separating them. CDR3 coding DNA: TGTGCCAGTAGTATCCCAGGGGTCAGGGATCAGCCCCAGCATTTT. It specifies CASSIPGVRDQPQHF.

This chain uses TRBV6-5 with TRBJ1-1, with 11 bases aligning to TRBD1. The germline V gene has CDR1 MNHEY and CDR2 SVGAGI. The CDR3 consists of 14 residues. V lost 7 bases to trimming and J lost 4 bases; unmatched junction nucleotides: 5. The DNA of the CDR3 is TGTGCCAGCACCGGGACAGGGGGAGGCACTGAAGCTTTCTTT. It specifies CASTGTGGGTEAFF.

This rearrangement joins TRBV19 to TRBJ2-1; no clear D gene. The CDR3 extends over 14 amino acids. Germline V gives CDR1 LNHDA, CDR2 SQIVND (reference sequence). V dropped 3 bases and J dropped 0 bases, with 6 bases sitting between them. The CDR3 is CASSIGVSYNEQFF. The DNA for the CDR3 is TGTGCCAGTAGTATCGGTGTCTCCTACAATGAGCAGTTCTTC.

The CDR3 spells CASMAGPVYEQYF. CDR3 DNA: TGTGCCAGCATGGCGGGACCCGTATACGAGCAGTACTTC. This chain connects TRBV28 to TRBJ2-7, with a possible D match to TRBD2 (6 bases). The V end was cut by 7 bases, the J end by 4 bases, with 14 bases between. The germline V gene has CDR1 MDHEN and CDR2 SYDVKM. This CDR3 is 13 amino acids long.

The chain carries TRBV7-9 and TRBJ2-1; TRBD2 matches 11 bases. The CDR3 spans 16 residues. V lost 4 bases and J lost 5; bases outside the gene matches: 7. The V gene's germline CDR1 is SEHNR and CDR2 FQNEAQ (reference sequence). The CDR3 reads CASSSRTSGPHNEQFF. As DNA, the CDR3 is TGTGCCAGCAGCTCGCGGACTAGCGGGCCCCACAATGAGCAGTTCTTC.

This chain joins TRBV30 and TRBJ2-3; 10 bases align to TRBD1. From germline, CDR1 is GTSNPN and CDR2 SVGIG (reference sequence). This CDR3 comprises 16 residues. J lost 2 bases, V lost 7 bases, and 12 bases had no gene match. This CDR3 is CAFGQGDSPNTDTQYF. The CDR3 nucleotides are TGTGCCTTCGGACAGGGGGACTCTCCTAACACAGATACGCAGTATTTT.

The gene calls are TRBV2 and TRBJ2-5; possibly TRBD2 for D (5 bases). CDR3 length: 17 residues. The germline gives CDR1 SNHLY, CDR2 FYNNEI. Trimming stripped 2 bases from V and 5 bases from J, with 21 bases between. CDR3: CASSEIIAAGVEETQYF. The CDR3 coding sequence is TGTGCCAGCAGTGAAATCATCGCCGCCGGGGTTGAGGAGACCCAGTACTTC. Full variable domain (missing parts from reference TRBV2 and TRBJ2-5): EPEVTQTPSHQVTQMGQEVILRCVPISNHLYFYWYRQILGQKVEFLVSFYNNEISEKSEIFDDQFSVERPDGSNFTLKIRSTKLEDSAMYFCASSEIIAAGVEETQYFGPGTRLLVL.

The V gene is TRBV10-3, the J gene TRBJ1-1; 7 bases align to TRBD1. The CDR3 contains 14 residues. With V trimmed by 4 bases and J by 5 bases, 7 bases remained unmatched. The germline CDR1 and CDR2 sequences are ENHRY and SYGVKD. In DNA, the CDR3 is TGTGCCATCAGTGGCCAGGGGGGAGGTACTGAAGCTTTCTTT. Protein sequence: CAISGQGGGTEAFF.

In this sample, this clone turned up once. V is TRBV6-5 and J is TRBJ2-7; TRBD1 aligns across 9 bases. In germline, CDR1 is MNHEY, CDR2 SVGAGI. This CDR3 comprises 14 residues. J lost 2 bases, V lost 7 bases, and 6 bases had no gene match. CDR3 DNA sequence: TGTGCCAGCACCAGGACAGGGGTTGCCTACGAGCAGTACTTC. Translating gives CASTRTGVAYEQYF.

The chain employs TRBV5-1 and TRBJ2-7, with 10 bases aligning to TRBD1. From germline, CDR1 is SGHRS and CDR2 YFSETQ. This CDR3 comprises 15 residues. The V segment lost 0 bases and the J segment 5 bases; nucleotides outside the gene matches: 5. The CDR3 region is CASSLEGQGVDEQYF. In DNA form, the CDR3 reads TGCGCCAGCAGCTTGGAAGGACAGGGGGTGGACGAGCAGTACTTC. The variable domain in full, completed from reference TRBV5-1 and TRBJ2-7, reads KAGVTQTPRYLIKTRGQQVTLSCSPISGHRSVSWYQQTPGQGLQFLFEYFSETQRNKGNFPGRFSGRQFSNSRSEMNVSTLELGDSALYLCASSLEGQGVDEQYFGPGTRLTVT.

The chain is built from TRBV11-2 and TRBJ2-5, with TRBD2 identical over 8 bases. Germline V gene lookup returns CDR1 SGHAT and CDR2 FQNNGV. V was clipped by 3 bases and J by 7 bases; unmatched bases: 13. The CDR3 contains 16 residues. The CDR3 protein is CASSFVKRGHPGTQYF. In DNA form, the CDR3 reads TGTGCCAGCAGCTTCGTCAAGCGGGGGCACCCGGGGACCCAGTACTTC.

The chain is built from TRBV2 and TRBJ2-7; possibly TRBD2 for D (6 bases). V lost 2 bases to trimming and J lost 5 bases, with 13 bases between them. Germline values: CDR1 SNHLY, CDR2 FYNNEI. This CDR3 spans 14 amino acids. The CDR3 bases are TGTGCCAGCAGTGAACCCGGGAGTCCCCACGAGCAGTACTTC. Its protein product is CASSEPGSPHEQYF.

J is TRBJ2-1 and V is TRBV5-5, with 10 bases that match TRBD2. The CDR3 sequence is 18 residues long. J lost 7 bases, V lost 4 bases, and 17 bases had no gene match. Germline CDR1 and CDR2: SGHKS and YYEKEE (reference sequence). The CDR3 nucleotides are TGTGCCAGCAGCCCGACCTCGATCAGGCTAGCGGGAGAGAATGAGCAGTTCTTC. It is translated as CASSPTSIRLAGENEQFF.

The V call is TRBV2, the J call TRBJ2-7, with 12 bases aligning to TRBD2. This CDR3 region has 16 residues. CDR1 is SNHLY, CDR2 FYNNEI, per germline. V lost 4 bases, J lost 7 bases, and 11 bases stayed unmatched. In nucleotides, the CDR3 is TGTGCCAGCAGTGGCTGGACTAGCGGGACCGCGTGGGAGCAGTACTTC. Its translation is CASSGWTSGTAWEQYF.

The chain couples TRBV6-1 to TRBJ2-3; TRBD2 aligns across 15 bases. The V gene's germline CDR1 is MNHNS and CDR2 SASEGT. V lost 4 bases and J lost 2; bases outside the gene matches: 7. The CDR3 runs to 18 residues. This CDR3 is CASSVRGLAGGYTDTQYF. CDR3 coding DNA: TGTGCCAGCAGTGTTCGGGGACTAGCGGGGGGTTACACAGATACGCAGTATTTT.

The chain couples TRBV5-1 to TRBJ2-2, with D perhaps TRBD2 (6 bases). The germline gives CDR1 SGHRS, CDR2 YFSETQ. This CDR3 region has 15 residues. Trimming took off 5 bases at V and 1 base at J, with 12 bases between the two ends. The CDR3 sequence is CASSSGTGNTGELFF. The CDR3 DNA follows: TGCGCCAGCAGTTCCGGGACTGGGAACACCGGGGAGCTGTTTTTT.